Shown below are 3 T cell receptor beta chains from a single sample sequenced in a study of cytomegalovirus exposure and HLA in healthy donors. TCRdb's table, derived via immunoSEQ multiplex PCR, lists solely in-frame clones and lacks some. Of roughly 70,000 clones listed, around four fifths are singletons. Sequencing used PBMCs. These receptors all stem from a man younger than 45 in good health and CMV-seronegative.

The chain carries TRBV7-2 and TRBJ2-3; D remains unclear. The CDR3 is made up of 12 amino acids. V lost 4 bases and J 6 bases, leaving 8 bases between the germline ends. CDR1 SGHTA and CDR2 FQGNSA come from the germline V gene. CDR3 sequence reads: CASSSSLDTQYF. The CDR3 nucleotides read TGTGCCAGCAGCTCATCACTCGATACGCAGTATTTT.

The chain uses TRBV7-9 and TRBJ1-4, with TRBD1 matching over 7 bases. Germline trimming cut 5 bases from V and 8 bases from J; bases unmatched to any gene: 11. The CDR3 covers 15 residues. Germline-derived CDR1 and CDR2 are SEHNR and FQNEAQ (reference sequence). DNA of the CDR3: TGTGCCAGCAGCCCAGAGGGGGGCAGGGGGGAAAAACTGTTTTTT. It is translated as CASSPEGGRGEKLFF.

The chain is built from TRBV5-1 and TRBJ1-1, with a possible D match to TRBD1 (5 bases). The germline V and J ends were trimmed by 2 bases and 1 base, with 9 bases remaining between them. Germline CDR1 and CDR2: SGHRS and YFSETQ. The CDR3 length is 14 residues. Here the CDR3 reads CASSFAGPNTEAFF. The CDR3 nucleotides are TGCGCCAGCAGCTTCGCAGGGCCGAACACTGAAGCTTTCTTT.